The 6 T cell receptor beta chains presented below share a single source sample, sequenced in a study of CD8+CD57+ T cells in acquired aplastic anemia. CDR3 and TCR beta VDJ profiling relied on genomic DNA as the template. MiXCR, applied by TCRdb to the reads, yields one record per CDR3 protein. The profile shows over 200,000 distinct CDR3 sequences, approximately 60% of them singletons. Specimen: sorted CD4+, CD8+, or CD8+CD57+ T cells (not recorded which) from PBMCs. All receptors derive from a human donor in good health.

V usage is TRBV19 and J usage is TRBJ2-2, with TRBD1 matching over 7 bases. The CDR3 contains 15 residues. Germline V gene sequence: CDR1 LNHDA, CDR2 SQIVND (reference sequence). Trimming cost V 0 bases and J 7 bases; bases outside gene matches: 5. The CDR3 region is CASSIDGQAGGELFF. The CDR3 bases are TGTGCCAGTAGTATAGATGGACAGGCAGGCGGGGAGCTGTTTTTT. The full variable domain, in which reference TRBV19 and TRBJ2-2 provide the parts outside the CDR3, is DGGITQSPKYLFRKEGQNVTLSCEQNLNHDAMYWYRQDPGQGLRLIYYSQIVNDFQKGDIAEGYSVSREKKESFPLTVTSAQKNPTAFYLCASSIDGQAGGELFFGEGSRLTVL.

This clonotype came up many times. This chain links TRBV6-6 with TRBJ2-7; D is unresolved. The germline V and J ends were trimmed by 5 bases and 0 bases, with 8 bases remaining between them. This CDR3 has 13 amino acids. Germline V gene data show CDR1 as MNHNY and CDR2 as SVGAGI (reference sequence). The CDR3 region has the DNA TGTGCCAGCAGTCGCGAGAGCTCCTACGAGCAGTACTTC. Its protein is CASSRESSYEQYF.

This clonotype was found many times. This chain uses TRBV6-5 with TRBJ2-7; 9 bases match TRBD2. The length of the CDR3 is 16 residues. The V and J ends lost 6 bases and 0 bases, in that order; junction bases with no gene match: 9. Germline values: CDR1 MNHEY, CDR2 SVGAGI. In nucleotides, the CDR3 is TGTGCCAGCAGCCAGGAGACTAGCGGTTCCTCCTACGAGCAGTACTTC. This gives the protein CASSQETSGSSYEQYF.

This sequence joins TRBV5-6 and TRBJ2-5, with D perhaps matching TRBD1 (5 bases). The V gene lost 0 bases and the J gene lost 5 bases, with 8 bases spanning the gap. In germline, CDR1 is SGHDT, CDR2 YYEEEE. The CDR3 is 13 amino acids. CDR3 region: CASSLANRETQYF. The CDR3 DNA follows: TGTGCCAGCAGCTTGGCCAACAGGGAGACCCAGTACTTC.

V gene TRBV19 combines with J gene TRBJ1-5, with 7 nucleotides matching TRBD1. With 6 bases clipped from V and 0 bases from J, the junction kept 5 bases outside the gene matches. CDR1 and CDR2 (germline): LNHDA, SQIVND (reference sequence). CDR3 length: 15 amino acids. The chain's CDR3 is CASREGTVSNQPQHF. The CDR3 coding sequence is TGTGCCAGTAGGGAGGGGACAGTTAGCAATCAGCCCCAGCATTTT.

The chain recombines TRBV15 with TRBJ2-1; 8 bases map to TRBD2. The germline CDR1 and CDR2 sequences are LNHNV and YYDKDF (reference sequence). This CDR3 is built from 14 residues. J gave up 5 bases and V 7 bases, and 7 bases lay outside the gene matches. The CDR3 DNA reads TGTGCCACCAAGGCGGGGGGCATCGACAATGAGCAGTTCTTC. It codes for CATKAGGIDNEQFF.